The 26 T cell receptor beta chains below were found in one sample sequenced in a study of CD8+ T cells in alopecia areata. The study team obtained lesional scalp punch biopsies and peripheral blood from alopecia areata patients. Sequencing used cDNA as its template, made by extracting RNA and reverse transcribing it. Sequencing used immunoSEQ multiplex PCR; TCRdb keeps in-frame clones, though not all of them. The data contain 6,500 to 7,500 clones, 64% of them singletons. Material: skin, obtained at week 0. These receptors originate from a human donor with alopecia areata.

This clone was picked up a small number of times. This chain connects TRBV14 to TRBJ2-7; TRBD1 aligns across 7 bases. V lost 1 base to trimming and J lost 2 bases; unmatched junction nucleotides: 8. This CDR3 is built from 16 residues. Germline CDR1 SGHDN, CDR2 FVKESK. The CDR3 loop is CASSQAGTAFTYEQYF. The CDR3 coding sequence is TGTGCCAGCAGCCAAGCAGGGACAGCCTTTACCTACGAGCAGTACTTC.

The chain joins TRBV11-2 to TRBJ2-3; weak D call: TRBD2 (6 bases). With 1 base removed from V and 5 bases from J, the gap between germline ends came to 7 bases. This CDR3 has 13 amino acids. CDR1 and CDR2 from the germline V gene are SGHAT and FQNNGV. The CDR3 bases are TGTGCCAGCAGCTTAGCGGAGGGAGATACGCAGTATTTT. Translating it yields CASSLAEGDTQYF.

This chain connects TRBV7-9 to TRBJ2-1, with 11 bases matching TRBD2. V was clipped by 0 bases and J by 3 bases; unmatched bases: 1. The CDR3 is 16 amino acids. Germline V lookup: CDR1 SEHNR, CDR2 FQNEAQ (reference sequence). Written as DNA, the CDR3 is TGTGCCAGCAGCTTAGCGACTAGCGGGATCTACAATGAGCAGTTCTTC. Translation: CASSLATSGIYNEQFF.

This sequence joins TRBV7-1 and TRBJ1-3; 7 nucleotides agree with TRBD1. TRBV7-1 falls under the ORF class, with uncertain function. V dropped 3 bases and J dropped 0; count of bases not matched to a gene: 11. This CDR3 spans 18 amino acids. In DNA form, the CDR3 reads TGTGCCAGCAGCTCGACAGGGAGAACCGGGGGCTCTGGAAACACCATATATTTT. Its translation is CASSSTGRTGGSGNTIYF.

This chain uses TRBV7-2 with TRBJ2-2; either TRBD1 or TRBD2 may fit D (6 bases each). Per germline, CDR1 SGHTA and CDR2 FQGNSA. V dropped 5 bases and J dropped 2 bases, with 15 bases sitting between them. This CDR3 has 16 residues. The CDR3 protein is CASSPRGEINTGELFF. The CDR3 DNA reads as TGTGCCAGCAGCCCAAGGGGGGAGATTAACACCGGGGAGCTGTTTTTT.

The J gene is TRBJ2-5, the V gene TRBV11-2; 13 bases fit TRBD2. J lost 3 bases, V lost 5 bases, and 3 bases had no gene match. The CDR3 is 15 amino acids. The V gene's germline CDR1 is SGHAT and CDR2 FQNNGV. The CDR3 region has the DNA TGTGCCAGCAGCCTCGGGACTAGCGGGAAAGAGACCCAGTACTTC. This encodes CASSLGTSGKETQYF.

V and J are TRBV19 and TRBJ1-4; D is possibly TRBD1 (6 bases). The CDR3 is 13 residues long. CDR1 LNHDA and CDR2 SQIVND come from the germline V gene (reference sequence). V lost 3 bases to trimming and J lost 11 bases, with 13 bases between them. For the CDR3, the DNA is TGTGCCAGTAGTATGGGGGGCGAGACGAAACTGTTTTTT. Protein product: CASSMGGETKLFF.

In this sample, this clone turned up a few times. The gene calls are TRBV5-4 and TRBJ2-3; a weak D match, TRBD1 (5 bases). The length of the CDR3 is 14 residues. Germline CDR1 is SGHNT and CDR2 is YYREEE (reference sequence). Trimming shortened V by 1 base and J by 9 bases, and 15 bases separated the two germline ends. The CDR3 nucleotides read TGTGCCAGCAGCTTGCCCCAGGGCCCAGCAACGCAGTATTTT. Amino acid sequence: CASSLPQGPATQYF.

On this clone: The sample carries other DNA sequences with the same CDR3. The chain couples TRBV29-1 to TRBJ1-1; 7 nucleotides agree with TRBD1. The CDR3 runs to 13 residues. Germline V lookup: CDR1 SQVTM, CDR2 ANQGSEA. V was clipped by 4 bases and J by 4 bases; unmatched bases: 6. The CDR3 region is CSVGAGGATEAFF. CDR3 in DNA: TGCAGCGTTGGGGCAGGGGGGGCCACTGAAGCTTTCTTT.

The rearrangement uses TRBV28 and TRBJ1-5; 8 bases are a match to TRBD1. The CDR3 is 16 residues long. Germline V gene data show CDR1 as MDHEN and CDR2 as SYDVKM. V was clipped by 3 bases and J by 4 bases; unmatched bases: 8. The CDR3 protein is CASSFPTTGANQPQHF. The CDR3 nucleotides read TGTGCCAGCAGTTTCCCTACGACAGGGGCTAATCAGCCCCAGCATTTT.

To note about this clone: This same CDR3 is encoded by further DNA sequences in the sample. V is TRBV4-1 and J is TRBJ2-2, with 12 bases matching TRBD2. The CDR3 is 20 residues long. Germline loops: CDR1 MGHRA, CDR2 YSYEKL. The V and J ends lost 4 bases and 5 bases, in that order; junction bases with no gene match: 17. In nucleotides, the CDR3 is TGCGCCAGCAGCCTAAAAACCCGCCTAGCGGGGGGGGCGCGGACCGGGGAGCTGTTTTTT. Its protein product is CASSLKTRLAGGARTGELFF.

This chain uses TRBV6-1 with TRBJ2-1, with D hard to call. Germline V gives CDR1 MNHNS, CDR2 SASEGT. CDR3 size: 14 residues. V dropped 4 bases and J dropped 13 bases, with 20 bases sitting between them. The CDR3 is CASSVNFGLSAQFF. The CDR3 bases are TGTGCCAGCAGTGTAAATTTTGGGCTATCGGCCCAGTTCTTC.

The V and J genes are TRBV5-1 and TRBJ1-5, with 8 positions matching TRBD1. This CDR3 has 16 amino acids. V gave up 4 bases and J gave up 7 bases; unmatched junction bases: 13. Germline assignment: CDR1 SGHRS and CDR2 YFSETQ. The CDR3 region is CASSTMPQGAGQPQHF. CDR3 sequence (DNA): TGCGCCAGCAGCACGATGCCGCAGGGGGCAGGGCAGCCCCAGCATTTT.

The chain recombines TRBV15 with TRBJ1-4; 7 bases agree with TRBD1. V lost 3 bases to trimming and J lost 5 bases; unmatched junction nucleotides: 6. Germline values: CDR1 LNHNV, CDR2 YYDKDF (reference sequence). The CDR3 runs to 15 residues. The DNA of the CDR3 is TGTGCCACCAGCAGGACGGGACAGCTAAATGAAAAACTGTTTTTT. Its translation is CATSRTGQLNEKLFF.

The V and J genes are TRBV5-4 and TRBJ2-5, with a tentative D call TRBD1 (5 bases). Trimming pared 0 bases from V and 5 bases from J, leaving 11 bases between. The CDR3 consists of 14 residues. Per germline, CDR1 SGHNT and CDR2 YYREEE (reference sequence). CDR3 protein: CASSLVQGTETQYF. Written as DNA, the CDR3 is TGTGCCAGCAGCTTGGTGCAGGGCACCGAGACCCAGTACTTC.

By its share, this clone is medium-sized. V usage is TRBV18 and J usage is TRBJ2-3; D unresolved. Germline V CDR1 and CDR2: KGHSH, LQKENI. V was pared by 4 bases and J by 3 bases, with 11 bases between. The CDR3 totals 14 residues. The CDR3 sequence is CASSRRTETDTQYF. The CDR3 bases are TGTGCCAGCTCACGACGCACCGAAACAGATACGCAGTATTTT.

V usage is TRBV15 and J usage is TRBJ2-7; 8 bases map to TRBD1. The V gene end was trimmed by 0 bases and the J gene end by 4 bases; junction bases not matched to a gene: 2. There are 14 residues in the CDR3. The germline CDR1 and CDR2 sequences are LNHNV and YYDKDF (reference sequence). The DNA of the CDR3 is TGTGCCACCAGCAGAGACAGGGGGCCTTACGAGCAGTACTTC. This translates into CATSRDRGPYEQYF.

The chain employs TRBV5-1 and TRBJ2-7; TRBD2 agrees at 8 bases. Germline V CDR1 and CDR2: SGHRS, YFSETQ. This CDR3 has 15 amino acids. Losses at the gene ends were 2 bases for V and 1 base for J; bases not matched to a gene: 5. The chain's CDR3 is CASSFLRGRSYEQYF. The CDR3 coding sequence is TGCGCCAGCAGCTTCCTCCGCGGGAGGTCCTACGAGCAGTACTTC.

A few counts support this clone. The rearrangement joins TRBV7-2 to TRBJ2-3; D remains unclear. CDR1 and CDR2 from the germline V gene are SGHTA and FQGNSA. The length of the CDR3 is 14 residues. V lost 3 bases to trimming and J lost 3 bases, with 10 bases between them. CDR3 coding DNA: TGTGCCAGCAGCTTTCGCCCAGATACAGATACGCAGTATTTT. Translating gives CASSFRPDTDTQYF.

The rearrangement uses TRBV18 and TRBJ2-7; tentative D call: TRBD2 (6 bases). The CDR3 contains 12 residues. Germline assignment: CDR1 KGHSH and CDR2 LQKENI. V was shortened by 5 bases and J by 6 bases, with 11 bases between the two germline ends. The CDR3, as DNA: TGTGCCAGCTCAGGGACTGCGGGCGAGCAGTACTTC. It translates to CASSGTAGEQYF.

The DNA for the CDR3 is TGTGCCAGCAGCTTGGTACCGCATCCCTACGAGCAGTACTTC. This gives the protein CASSLVPHPYEQYF. The V call is TRBV5-5, the J call TRBJ2-7; no reliable D call. The germline V gene has CDR1 SGHKS and CDR2 YYEKEE (reference sequence). Trimming stripped 0 bases from V and 2 bases from J, with 9 bases between. The CDR3 is 14 amino acids.

The genes are TRBV7-2 and TRBJ2-3; D is perhaps TRBD2 (6 bases). Trimming cost V 0 bases and J 0 bases, with 7 bases left between them. The CDR3 is 15 residues long. Germline assignment: CDR1 SGHTA and CDR2 FQGNSA. CDR3 in DNA: TGTGCCAGCAGCTTAGCCGGGACTAGCACAGATACGCAGTATTTT. It codes for CASSLAGTSTDTQYF.

The chain couples TRBV7-9 to TRBJ2-7; D may correspond to TRBD1 or TRBD2 (6 bases each). Between the trimmed V and J ends, which lost 5 bases and 2 bases, there was a span of 13 bases. This CDR3 is built from 14 residues. Germline V gives CDR1 SEHNR, CDR2 FQNEAQ (reference sequence). The chain's CDR3 is CASSPTGGPYEQYF. In DNA, the CDR3 is TGTGCCAGCAGCCCTACTGGGGGGCCCTACGAGCAGTACTTC.

This clone was detected a few times. The chain has TRBV7-2 and TRBJ2-7, with TRBD2 matching over 13 bases. The CDR3 runs to 16 residues. V shed 1 base, J shed 2 bases, and the junction held 2 bases outside the gene matches. CDR1 and CDR2 (germline): SGHTA, FQGNSA. The CDR3, as DNA: TGTGCCAGCAGCTTAGAGGGGACTAGCGGGACCTACGAGCAGTACTTC. Its translation is CASSLEGTSGTYEQYF.

This clone was counted once. With only one base between it and a far larger clone, this is likely a read error. The chain joins TRBV27 to TRBJ1-3, with a possible D match to TRBD1 (5 bases). Trimming pared 8 bases from V and 3 bases from J, leaving 23 bases between. Germline CDR1 and CDR2: MNHEY and SMNVEV (reference sequence). The CDR3 contains 17 residues. CDR3 DNA sequence: TGTGCCAGCGGGCTTCCAAGGGGTTCCTGGGGTGGAAACACCATATATTTT. It specifies CASGLPRGSWGGNTIYF.

Points on this clone: At one of its ends the junction is not consistent with the germline gene, which may arise from a read error. In the same sample, other DNA sequences code for this CDR3. The chain combines TRBV5-1 with TRBJ2-5; D not resolved. The CDR3 contains 14 residues. The germline V gene has CDR1 SGHRS and CDR2 YFSETQ. The CDR3 DNA reads TGTGCCAGCAGCTTGTACGCCAAGCAAGAGACCCAGTACTTC. It translates to CASSLYAKQETQYF.